These T cell receptor beta chains were read from a single sample in a study of regulatory T cells in long-lasting Graves disease. From the multiplex PCR reads, TCRdb called clonotypes with MiXCR, one entry per CDR3 protein. The table shows nearly 350,000 distinct CDR3 sequences, with around a fifth occurring only once. The starting material was peripheral blood mononuclear cells (PBMCs), obtained when the disease was refractory, from a patient treated with antithyroid drugs. Every receptor here comes from a female donor with Graves disease. Each CDR3 is given with its conserved first and last residue. Fields, in order: J gene, D gene, CDR3 length, V gene, clone size, CDR3 DNA, CDR3 protein. The D gene is left open where the match is weak. The listing skips clone size in some rows; elsewhere it reads once, few, many or a size class.

TRBJ2-7 TRBD2 15 TRBV2 many TGTGCCAGCACCCCCCCCCTAGCGGGAAACAACGAGCAGTACTTC CASTPPLAGNNEQYF
TRBJ2-3 TRBD1 13 TRBV7-6 once TGTGCCAGCAGCTGGGACAGGGGCGCTACGCAGTATTTT CASSWDRGATQYF
TRBJ1-5 . 14 TRBV5-1 . TGCGCCAGCAGCTTGGACGCGAGGGATCAGCCCCAGCATTTT CASSLDARDQPQHF
TRBJ1-4 . 16 TRBV9 . TGTGCCAGCAGCGGCCGGGCTATGGGAAGGGAGGAAAAACTGTTTTTT CASSGRAMGREEKLFF
TRBJ2-5 . 13 TRBV19 . TGTGCCAGTAGTATGTTAGGGGCGGAGACCCAGTACTTC CASSMLGAETQYF
TRBJ2-1 . 15 TRBV6-1 . TGTGCCAGCAAGAGGGTCTACCTCTCCTACAATGAGCAGTTCTTC CASKRVYLSYNEQFF
TRBJ1-5 . 14 TRBV6-5 . TGTGCCAGCAGTTACTCTCGGGGAAGAGGGCCCCAGCATTTT CASSYSRGRGPQHF
TRBJ2-7 . 13 TRBV6-1 few TGTGCCAGCAGAATACAGGGTAGCCACGAGCAGTACTTC CASRIQGSHEQYF
TRBJ2-3 . 13 TRBV27 . TGTGCCAGCAGCCTAATTGGCACAGATACGCAGTATTTT CASSLIGTDTQYF
TRBJ2-2 . 13 TRBV2 many TGTGCCAGCAGTGACGGCCGCTCCGGGGAGCTGTTTTTT CASSDGRSGELFF
TRBJ2-7 . 13 TRBV13 few TGTGCCAGCAGCCCGGGGGTAACCTACGAGCAGTACTTC CASSPGVTYEQYF
TRBJ2-5 . 13 TRBV19 few TGTGCCAGTAGTATGGTGCTAAAAGAGACCCAGTACTTC CASSMVLKETQYF
TRBJ2-7 . 17 TRBV10-3 . TGTGCCATCAGTGATAGAACGAGGGGGAGCCGCGCCTACGAGCAGTACTTC CAISDRTRGSRAYEQYF
TRBJ1-5 TRBD1 15 TRBV12-3/TRBV12-4 . TGTACCAGCAGAGCCTCAGGGGGCGGCAATCAGCCCCAGCATTTT CTSRASGGGNQPQHF
TRBJ2-7 TRBD2 16 TRBV7-2 many TGTGCCAGCAGCTTCTTAGGGGCGGGAGCCTCCTACGAGCAGTACTTC CASSFLGAGASYEQYF
TRBJ1-1 . 13 TRBV6-5 many TGTGCCAGCAGTTATAAGACTATGAAGGAAGCTTTCTTT CASSYKTMKEAFF
TRBJ2-7 TRBD1 14 TRBV10-1 few TGCGCCAGCAGTGAGACAGGGGTTGGGGACGAGCAGTACTTC CASSETGVGDEQYF
TRBJ2-5 TRBD2 14 TRBV12-3/TRBV12-4 many TGTGCCAGCAGCTCGAGCGGGGGCGGGAAGACCCAGTACTTC CASSSSGGGKTQYF
TRBJ2-1 TRBD2 19 TRBV20-1 . TGCAGTGCTAGAGATGTGGGAGGACGCGGGAGGAGCTCCTACAATGAGCAGTTCTTC CSARDVGGRGRSSYNEQFF
TRBJ2-7 . 13 TRBV30 few TGTGCCTGGAGTCCGGGTAGGGCGGTACAGCAGTACTTC CAWSPGRAVQQYF
TRBJ2-4 . 15 TRBV30 many TGTGCCTGGACCGGGAGGGGGCTAGCCAAAAACATTCAGTACTTC CAWTGRGLAKNIQYF
TRBJ1-2 . 14 TRBV19 few TGTGCCAGTAGTACAGGGTTGGGCATCGGTGGCTACACCTTC CASSTGLGIGGYTF
TRBJ1-1 . 15 TRBV11-3 many TGTGCCAGCAGCACCCGACTTTCCGAGAACACTGAAGCTTTCTTT CASSTRLSENTEAFF
TRBJ2-4 . 13 TRBV6-1 few TGTGCCAGCAGTACGATAGCCAAAAACATTCAGTACTTC CASSTIAKNIQYF
TRBJ2-5 TRBD2 15 TRBV3-1 few TGTGCCAGCAGCCAAGTAGCGGGAGGGTTAGAGACCCAGTACTTC CASSQVAGGLETQYF
TRBJ2-1 . 15 TRBV28 once TGTGCCAGCAGTTCGATCTGGGGGGCCTACAATGAGCAGTTCTTC CASSSIWGAYNEQFF
TRBJ1-2 TRBD1 13 TRBV29-1 . TGCAGCATTGGGACAGGGGCTAACTATGGCTACACCTTC CSIGTGANYGYTF
TRBJ1-2 . 12 TRBV2 many TGTGCCAGCGGACTACAGGGTACGGGCTACACCTTC CASGLQGTGYTF
TRBJ1-4 TRBD1 15 TRBV7-9 . TGTGCCAGCAGCCAGAGGCGGGACAGGGGTGAAAAACTGTTTTTT CASSQRRDRGEKLFF
TRBJ2-5 TRBD2 15 TRBV20-1 . TGCAGTGCCCCCCCGAGCGGGAGAAGGGGAGAGACCCAGTACTTC CSAPPSGRRGETQYF
TRBJ1-1 . 14 TRBV6-1 many TGTGCCAGCAGTGTTTTAGGGGAGAGAACTGAAGCTTTCTTT CASSVLGERTEAFF
TRBJ1-1 . 15 TRBV5-5 . TGTGCCAGCAGCTTGACAGTATACATGAACACTGAAGCTTTCTTT CASSLTVYMNTEAFF
TRBJ2-7 . 13 TRBV5-1 . TGCGCCAGCAGCCTAAGACAGGCGCACGAGCAGTACTTC CASSLRQAHEQYF
TRBJ1-5 TRBD1 16 TRBV6-2/TRBV6-3 . TGTGCCAGCAGGCCCTCGGACAGGACCAGGGGTCAGCCCCAGCATTTT CASRPSDRTRGQPQHF
TRBJ1-5 TRBD1 16 TRBV19 . TGTGCCAGTAGTATAGTAGGGACAGGGGGCAATCAGCCCCAGCATTTT CASSIVGTGGNQPQHF
TRBJ2-5 . 14 TRBV11-2 . TGTGCCAGCAGCCGCCGGACAGACCAAGAGACCCAGTACTTC CASSRRTDQETQYF
TRBJ2-4 . 11 TRBV5-8 . TGTGCCAGCCGTTGGGAAAACATTCAGTACTTC CASRWENIQYF
TRBJ1-2 . 14 TRBV15 many TGTGCCACCAGCGGTGGAGCGGGAATCTATGGCTACACCTTC CATSGGAGIYGYTF
TRBJ1-1 TRBD1 17 TRBV19 . TGTGCCAGTAGCGCGGTACGGGACAGCATGTCGACCACTGAAGCTTTCTTT CASSAVRDSMSTTEAFF
TRBJ2-3 TRBD2 15 TRBV5-1 . TGCGCCAGCGGACAGCGGGAGGCCCGCACAGATACGCAGTATTTT CASGQREARTDTQYF
TRBJ2-6 TRBD1 16 TRBV28 . TGTGCCAGTAAGGACAGGGGCCCCTCTGGGGCCAACGTCCTGACTTTC CASKDRGPSGANVLTF
TRBJ2-1 TRBD2 17 TRBV5-1 few TGCGCCAGCAGCCTCAAGGGACTAGCGGGAAGCTACAATGAGCAGTTCTTC CASSLKGLAGSYNEQFF
TRBJ2-7 . 14 TRBV11-2 many TGTGCCAGCAGCTTAGGGCCAGGCCCCTACGAGCAGTACTTC CASSLGPGPYEQYF
TRBJ2-7 . 16 TRBV29-1 . TGCAGCGTTACGGGACGCACCAGGGGCACCTCCTACGAGCAGTACTTC CSVTGRTRGTSYEQYF
TRBJ1-4 . 13 TRBV20-1 few TGCAGTGCTAGTCCCTACCCCCCTGAAAAACTGTTTTTT CSASPYPPEKLFF
TRBJ2-5 . 12 TRBV6-2/TRBV6-3 many TGTGCCCCAGAGACACGAGAAGAGACCCAGTACTTC CAPETREETQYF
TRBJ1-1 . 13 TRBV7-2 many TGTGCCAGCAGCTTAGAAATGGGGGAGGTTGCTTTCTTT CASSLEMGEVAFF
TRBJ2-6 . 17 TRBV20-1 few TGCAGTGCTAGAGATAAAAACCGATACTCTGGGGCCAACGTCCTGACTTTC CSARDKNRYSGANVLTF
TRBJ2-4 TRBD2 19 TRBV12-3/TRBV12-4 many TGTGCCAGCAGTCCCGACAGAGTTAATAGCGGGAGGGCTCTAAACATTCAGTACTTC CASSPDRVNSGRALNIQYF
TRBJ2-2 TRBD1 16 TRBV27 many TGTGCCAGCAGTTTAAGGACAGGGGTGGACACCGGGGAGCTGTTTTTT CASSLRTGVDTGELFF
TRBJ1-5 . 12 TRBV19 . TGTGCCAGTAGTATTGGAGACACCCGCCCGCATTTT CASSIGDTRPHF
TRBJ2-7 TRBD1 15 TRBV2 many TGTGCCAGCAGTGTCGACAGGGCGAGCTCCTACGAGCAGTACTTC CASSVDRASSYEQYF
TRBJ2-5 TRBD2 15 TRBV20-1 many TGCAGTGCTGCCGATGCCACTAGCGGACAAGAGACCCAGTACTTC CSAADATSGQETQYF
TRBJ1-5 TRBD1 17 TRBV27 many TGTGCCAGCAGTTTACAGGGACAGGGAGGGAGCAATCAGCCCCAGCATTTT CASSLQGQGGSNQPQHF
TRBJ2-6 TRBD1 19 TRBV7-9 . TGTGCCAGCAGCCCCAAGAAGGGACAGAGCGCCTCTGGGGCCAACGTCCTGACTTTC CASSPKKGQSASGANVLTF
TRBJ1-2 . 13 TRBV7-9 many TGTGCCAGCAGCTCCAGGGCCGGGGGGAGCTACACCTTC CASSSRAGGSYTF
TRBJ1-4 . 15 TRBV28 many TGTGCCAGCAGTCCTCAGGGGTTGGCTAATGAAAAACTGTTTTTT CASSPQGLANEKLFF
TRBJ2-7 TRBD1 15 TRBV28 many TGTGCCAGCAGTTCCGGGACAGCGACCGTCCACGAGCAGTACTTC CASSSGTATVHEQYF
TRBJ1-5 . 17 TRBV20-1 many TGCAGTGCTAGAGATCCCTCCCGGGGACCGAGCAATCAGCCCCAGCATTTT CSARDPSRGPSNQPQHF
TRBJ2-1 TRBD1 19 TRBV18 few TGTGCCAGCTCACCACTAAAACGAACCTACAGGGGGCCTTGGCATGAGCAGTTCTTC CASSPLKRTYRGPWHEQFF